The clone carrying this T cell receptor (beta chain) was picked up one time. At a deep level, the assay was run. Clones were read by immunoSEQ multiplex PCR, and TCRdb kept only the in-frame ones, dropping some. The sample lists 2,100,000 or so clones, approximately 95% occurring once. This CDR3 spans 12 amino acids. Germline V gene data show CDR1 as MDHEN and CDR2 as SYDVKM. V was clipped by 11 bases and J by 4 bases, with 11 bases between them. The sample is drawn from a study of shared clonotypes between healthy human individuals. Study background: Per donor, three plates held CD4 naive cells, three held CD4 memory, two held CD8 naive and one held CD8 memory.

Material: naive CD4+ T cells sorted from blood. Subset specified: CD45RA+ positively selected. This chain links TRBV28 with TRBJ2-2, with D perhaps being TRBD1 or TRBD2 (5 bases each). This clonotype was sampled from a man younger than 30 in good health. The CDR3 reads CAGRGGTGELFF. The CDR3 DNA reads as TGTGCCGGACGGGGCGGCACCGGGGAGCTGTTTTTT.